The 7 T cell receptor beta chains reported below all come from one sample, sequenced in a study of blood T cell repertoires in COVID-19 (dated by TCRdb to about 2020). To prepare the library, the immunoSEQ multiplex PCR assay was applied. Drawn from immuneACCESS, this table holds only the in-frame rearrangements with V and J called that TCRdb kept. Clones are partly lost; checked studies trace under half to an unresolved V gene and leave the rest unexplained. For this sample the table gives 88,000 or so clones, of which roughly 83% were detected only once. Nearly 25% of the sample belongs to the ten largest clones. The specimen sequenced was peripheral blood. The receptors derive from a human donor in a cohort sampled during active COVID-19.

The chain is built from TRBV29-1 and TRBJ1-3; D is uncertain. The germline V gene encodes CDR1 SQVTM and CDR2 ANQGSEA. The length of the CDR3 is 16 residues. V shed 5 bases and J shed 3 bases, with 20 bases lying between them. CDR3 DNA: TGCAGCGTTTCCCCCCCGTCGCCCTCGGGTGGAAACACCATATATTTT. It encodes CSVSPPSPSGGNTIYF.

V and J are TRBV7-9 and TRBJ2-5; D is perhaps TRBD2 (6 bases). Per the germline V gene, CDR1 is SEHNR and CDR2 is FQNEAQ (reference sequence). Trimming removed 3 bases from V and 5 bases from J, with 10 bases in between. This CDR3 contains 13 residues. CDR3 loop: CASSLGGSETQYF. The CDR3 DNA follows: TGTGCCAGCAGCTTGGGGGGTTCGGAGACCCAGTACTTC.

The rearrangement links TRBV5-1 to TRBJ2-1; TRBD2 might be the D (5 bases). The CDR3 runs 11 residues. Looked up from germline, CDR1 is SGHRS and CDR2 is YFSETQ. With 6 bases removed from V and 9 bases from J, the gap between germline ends came to 10 bases. CDR3 nucleotides: TGCGCCAGCATTCTTGGGAGTGAGCAGTTCTTC. Its translation: CASILGSEQFF.

The gene calls are TRBV7-9 and TRBJ2-1; D possibly corresponds to TRBD1 (7 bases). The germline V gene encodes CDR1 SEHNR and CDR2 FQNEAQ (reference sequence). The CDR3 has 15 residues. V lost 8 bases and J lost 6, with 20 bases in between. The CDR3 DNA follows: TGTGCCAGCTCCCCCCGGAGGGGGCTGCTCAATGAGCAGTTCTTC. It translates to CASSPRRGLLNEQFF.

This chain joins TRBV3-1 (or the pseudogene TRBV3-2) and TRBJ2-6, with D maybe TRBD1 (5 bases). The CDR3 extends over 23 amino acids. Trimming removed 3 bases from V and 0 bases from J, with 30 bases in between. The V gene's germline CDR1 is LGHDT and CDR2 YNNKEL (reference sequence). In DNA form, the CDR3 reads TGTGCCAGCAGCCATCAACCCTCCTCAGACTTTTTTTGGGGCCTCTCTGGGGCCAACGTCCTGACTTTC. Amino acid sequence: CASSHQPSSDFFWGLSGANVLTF.

This chain joins TRBV6-6 and TRBJ2-7; 14 bases line up with TRBD2. Germline V lookup: CDR1 MNHNY, CDR2 SVGAGI (reference sequence). The CDR3 covers 15 residues. V was clipped by 6 bases and J by 6 bases; unmatched bases: 7. The CDR3 DNA sequence: TGTGCCAGCAGCCATGGGACTAGCGGGAGTACCGAGCAGTACTTC. Translation gives CASSHGTSGSTEQYF.

The chain couples TRBV7-2 to TRBJ2-5; 8 bases are shared with TRBD1. The CDR3 is made up of 15 amino acids. The germline V gene encodes CDR1 SGHTA and CDR2 FQGNSA. Trimming cost V 5 bases and J 5 bases; bases outside gene matches: 10. CDR3 region: CASSPQTGVGETQYF. As DNA, the CDR3 is TGTGCCAGCAGCCCACAGACAGGGGTAGGGGAGACCCAGTACTTC.